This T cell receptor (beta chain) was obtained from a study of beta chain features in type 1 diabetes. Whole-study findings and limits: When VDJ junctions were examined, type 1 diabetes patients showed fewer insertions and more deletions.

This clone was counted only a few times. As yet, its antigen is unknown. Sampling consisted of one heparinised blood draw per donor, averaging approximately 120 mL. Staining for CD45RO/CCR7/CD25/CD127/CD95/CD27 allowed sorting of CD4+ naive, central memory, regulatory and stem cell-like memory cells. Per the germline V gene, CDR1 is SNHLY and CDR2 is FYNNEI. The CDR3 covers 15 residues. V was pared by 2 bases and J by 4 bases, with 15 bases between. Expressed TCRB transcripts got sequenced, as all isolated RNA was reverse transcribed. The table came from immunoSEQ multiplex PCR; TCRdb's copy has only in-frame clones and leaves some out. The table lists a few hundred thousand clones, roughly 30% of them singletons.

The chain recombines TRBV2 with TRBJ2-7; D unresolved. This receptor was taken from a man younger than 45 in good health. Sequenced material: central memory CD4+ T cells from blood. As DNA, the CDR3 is TGTGCCAGCAGTGAACAGCAGGTCTTACAATACGAGCAGTACTTC. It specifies CASSEQQVLQYEQYF.